This T cell receptor beta chain was observed in a study of T cells in Graves' hyperthyroidism and ophthalmopathy. TCR beta CDR3 regions were amplified from RNA. Initially, a first-round RT-PCR of the TCR CDR3 employed the HTBI primer set. MiXCR, applied by TCRdb to the multiplex PCR reads, yields one record per CDR3 protein. The sample yields hundreds of thousands of distinct CDR3 sequences, 14% to 15% seen once. Study-wide points: In validation, the model predicted ophthalmopathy. These predictions came a median roughly 6.5 months before onset.

Patients showing uncontrolled infection, other autoimmune disease, pregnancy or lactation were ineligible. Diagnosing involved the use of clinical symptoms, serum thyroxine and TRAb, thyroid ultrasound and orbital computed tomography. It was less than 13 ml of fresh peripheral blood that supplied the PBMCs. The V and J ends lost 6 bases and 4 bases, in that order; junction bases with no gene match: 10. CDR1 and CDR2 (germline): MNHEY, SMNVEV (reference sequence). This CDR3 spans 15 amino acids. This clonotype occurred many times. Its antigen is still unknown. The sample comprised blood. The rearrangement joins TRBV27 to TRBJ1-1; 8 positions agree with TRBD1. The clonotype was recovered from a woman aged 35 to 49 with Graves' ophthalmopathy. The CDR3 coding sequence is TGTGCCAGCAGAGGGACAGGCCTCGGTGTCACTGAAGCTTTCTTT. This gives the protein CASRGTGLGVTEAFF.